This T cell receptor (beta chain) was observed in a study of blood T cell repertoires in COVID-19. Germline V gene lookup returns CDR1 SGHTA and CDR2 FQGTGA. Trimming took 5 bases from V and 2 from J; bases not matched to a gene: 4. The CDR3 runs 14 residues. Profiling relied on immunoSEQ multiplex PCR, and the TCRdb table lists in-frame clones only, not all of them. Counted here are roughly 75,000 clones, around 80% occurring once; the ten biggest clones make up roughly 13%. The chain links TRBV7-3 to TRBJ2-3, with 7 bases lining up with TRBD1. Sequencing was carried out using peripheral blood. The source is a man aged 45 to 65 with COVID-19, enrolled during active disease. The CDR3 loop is CASSRDRLTDTQYF. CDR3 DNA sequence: TGTGCCAGCAGCCGGGACAGACTCACAGATACGCAGTATTTT.